These 28 T cell receptor beta chains originate from one sample sequenced in a study of CD8+ T cells in alopecia areata. It was cDNA, reverse transcribed from extracted RNA, that served as the sequencing template. TCRdb keeps only in-frame clones here, not all; method: immunoSEQ multiplex PCR. The repertoire holds approximately 120,000 clones, with 47% as singletons. Sequencing used NKG2D-low CD8+ T cells sorted from blood. All receptors derive from a human donor with alopecia areata.

The chain uses TRBV29-1 and TRBJ2-3, with a tentative D call TRBD2 (7 bases). Between the trimmed V and J ends, which lost 5 bases and 1 base, there was a span of 16 bases. Germline V gene data show CDR1 as SQVTM and CDR2 as ANQGSEA. The CDR3 consists of 15 residues. CDR3 in amino acids: CSVRGGRLGTDTQYF. The CDR3, as DNA: TGCAGCGTTAGGGGGGGCCGTCTTGGCACAGATACGCAGTATTTT.

The V and J genes are TRBV28 and TRBJ2-5, with TRBD1 matching over 10 bases. This CDR3 contains 14 residues. Germline lookup yields CDR1 MDHEN and CDR2 SYDVKM. The V segment lost 5 bases and the J segment 5 bases; nucleotides outside the gene matches: 5. The CDR3 DNA reads TGTGCCAGCAGTCGACAGGGGGCTTGGGAGACCCAGTACTTC. It translates to CASSRQGAWETQYF. The full variable domain, with the rest looked up from reference TRBV28 and TRBJ2-5, is DVKVTQSSRYLVKRTGEKVFLECVQDMDHENMFWYRQDPGLGLRLIYFSYDVKMKEKGDIPEGYSVSREKKERFSLILESASTNQTSMYLCASSRQGAWETQYFGPGTRLLVL.

This clone was detected a few times. The CDR3 sequence: CASSETGDTQYF. The CDR3 DNA is TGTGCCAGCAGTGAAACTGGGGATACGCAGTATTTT. The chain employs TRBV2 and TRBJ2-3; D uncertain. Per germline, CDR1 SNHLY and CDR2 FYNNEI. Trimming left V 2 bases short and J 6 bases short, with 6 bases between. The CDR3 is 12 amino acids. Filled out from reference TRBV2 and TRBJ2-3, the complete variable domain reads EPEVTQTPSHQVTQMGQEVILRCVPISNHLYFYWYRQILGQKVEFLVSFYNNEISEKSEIFDDQFSVERPDGSNFTLKIRSTKLEDSAMYFCASSETGDTQYFGPGTRLTVL.

The chain joins TRBV7-9 to TRBJ2-1; tentative D call: TRBD2 (5 bases). Per germline, CDR1 SEHNR and CDR2 FQNEAQ (reference sequence). This CDR3 region has 12 residues. V lost 8 bases and J lost 8, with 13 bases in between. The CDR3 region is CASSSGRDEQFF. CDR3 in DNA: TGTGCCAGCTCCTCCGGGCGGGATGAGCAGTTCTTC.

The table lists this clone with many counts. The chain uses TRBV2 and TRBJ2-3; D remains ambiguous. With 11 bases removed from V and 0 bases from J, the gap between germline ends came to 18 bases. This CDR3 region has 15 residues. Germline V CDR1 and CDR2: SNHLY, FYNNEI. CDR3 loop: CAGRASVDSTDTQYF. In nucleotides, the CDR3 is TGTGCCGGAAGAGCTAGTGTCGATAGCACAGATACGCAGTATTTT.

V gene TRBV29-1 combines with J gene TRBJ2-5; 8 nucleotides match TRBD1. CDR1 SQVTM and CDR2 ANQGSEA come from the germline V gene. V lost 0 bases and J lost 2; bases outside the gene matches: 8. This CDR3 has 16 amino acids. The CDR3 DNA is TGCAGCGTTGAAGATCACGGCAGGGGGCCTCAAGAGACCCAGTACTTC. Encoded protein: CSVEDHGRGPQETQYF.

The rearrangement uses TRBV29-1 and TRBJ2-7; 11 bases line up with TRBD1. J was trimmed by 2 bases and V by 4 bases; bases with no gene match: 1. The CDR3 extends over 13 amino acids. The germline gives CDR1 SQVTM, CDR2 ANQGSEA. CDR3 sequence (DNA): TGCAGCGTTGGGGGACAGGGGGCCTACGAGCAGTACTTC. Encoded protein: CSVGGQGAYEQYF.

This clone was found a few times. The chain carries TRBV29-1 and TRBJ2-5; the D is unclear. Trimming pared 3 bases from V and 5 bases from J, leaving 10 bases between. The CDR3 sequence is 12 residues long. Germline CDR1 SQVTM, CDR2 ANQGSEA. DNA for the CDR3: TGCAGCGTTGACCAGGCGGAGGAGACCCAGTACTTC. Translated, it gives CSVDQAEETQYF.

This sequence joins TRBV29-1 and TRBJ2-6; 8 positions match TRBD1. CDR1 and CDR2 (germline): SQVTM, ANQGSEA. The junction had 7 bases not matched to a gene; V was cut back by 0 bases and J by 0 bases. This CDR3 region has 18 residues. The chain's CDR3 is CSVEDQGQGSSGANVLTF. Here the CDR3 DNA reads TGCAGCGTTGAAGATCAAGGACAGGGATCCTCTGGGGCCAACGTCCTGACTTTC.

The chain employs TRBV29-1 and TRBJ2-7; D is unclear. The germline V gene has CDR1 SQVTM and CDR2 ANQGSEA. This CDR3 is 16 amino acids long. V lost 6 bases and J 3 bases, leaving 24 bases between the germline ends. The CDR3: CSVHQSTSRLDYEQYF. The CDR3 bases are TGCAGCGTCCACCAAAGTACCTCCCGATTGGACTACGAGCAGTACTTC.

V usage is TRBV29-1 and J usage is TRBJ2-1, with D unclear. Germline V lookup: CDR1 SQVTM, CDR2 ANQGSEA. The germline V and J ends were trimmed by 5 bases and 0 bases, with 2 bases remaining between them. CDR3 length: 11 amino acids. This CDR3 is CSVSSYNEQFF. The DNA for the CDR3 is TGCAGCGTTAGCTCCTACAATGAGCAGTTCTTC.

The chain couples TRBV4-2 to TRBJ2-2, with D uncertain. V lost 4 bases to trimming and J lost 0 bases, with 9 bases between them. This CDR3 contains 15 residues. Germline CDR1 reads LGHNA; CDR2 reads YNFKEQ. The CDR3 here is CASSPTLPNTGELFF. The DNA for the CDR3 is TGTGCCAGCAGCCCGACCTTACCGAACACCGGGGAGCTGTTTTTT.

This clone occurred a few times. The J gene is TRBJ2-1, the V gene TRBV29-1; TRBD2 agrees at 11 bases. J lost 7 bases, V lost 7 bases, and 6 bases had no gene match. The CDR3 has 13 residues. CDR1 SQVTM and CDR2 ANQGSEA come from the germline V gene. CDR3 amino acids: CSADSGRVNEQFF. CDR3 sequence (DNA): TGCAGCGCTGATAGCGGGAGGGTAAATGAGCAGTTCTTC.

The J gene is TRBJ1-2, the V gene TRBV27, with no clear D. The CDR3 extends over 14 amino acids. The V end lost 2 bases, the J end lost 2 bases, and 9 bases lay between the germline ends. Germline CDR1 is MNHEY and CDR2 is SMNVEV (reference sequence). This CDR3 is CASSLRVENYGYTF. CDR3 DNA sequence: TGTGCCAGCAGTTTAAGGGTGGAGAACTATGGCTACACCTTC.

DNA of the CDR3: TGCAGCGAAGGGACAGGGGGCGCGGGGAATGAGCAGTTCTTC. It translates to CSEGTGGAGNEQFF. The chain uses TRBV29-1 and TRBJ2-1, with 12 bases identical to TRBD1. Looked up from germline, CDR1 is SQVTM and CDR2 is ANQGSEA. Losses at the gene ends were 7 bases for V and 7 bases for J; bases not matched to a gene: 8. CDR3 length equals 14 residues.

Only a few counts were recorded for this clone. V and J are TRBV29-1 and TRBJ2-1, with 9 bases matching TRBD2. The CDR3 is made up of 14 amino acids. Trimming removed 7 bases from V and 4 bases from J; junction bases left unmatched: 8. Per germline, CDR1 SQVTM and CDR2 ANQGSEA. The CDR3 spells CSGGGAGGYNEQFF. The CDR3 bases are TGCAGCGGGGGGGGAGCGGGAGGTTACAATGAGCAGTTCTTC.

This clone has more than one count but fewer than ten. This chain's CDR3 is CSVETRDYGYTF. CDR3 nucleotides: TGCAGCGTTGAGACCCGGGACTATGGCTACACCTTC. The chain couples TRBV29-1 to TRBJ1-2; no definite D call. Trimming removed 3 bases at V and 3 bases at J, with 8 bases between. This CDR3 is 12 amino acids long. Germline V gene sequence: CDR1 SQVTM, CDR2 ANQGSEA.

The chain combines TRBV21-1 with TRBJ2-3. TRBV21-1 is an annotated pseudogene. This CDR3 spans 12 amino acids. DNA of the CDR3: TGTGCCAGCAGCGAGGAGGGGACATCACAGTATTTT. It codes for CASSEEGTSQYF.

This chain links TRBV23-1 with TRBJ2-3, with D possibly being TRBD2 (6 bases). TRBV23-1 falls under the ORF class, with uncertain function. V lost 7 bases and J 1 base, leaving 12 bases between the germline ends. The CDR3 totals 14 residues. The DNA of the CDR3 is TGCGCCAGCACCGGGACTGGAGGCACAGATACGCAGTATTTT. Its translation: CASTGTGGTDTQYF.

The genes are TRBV29-1 and TRBJ1-1; D remains unclear. The germline CDR1 and CDR2 sequences are SQVTM and ANQGSEA. This CDR3 has 14 residues. Trimming removed 5 bases from V and 1 base from J, with 14 bases in between. The CDR3 sequence is CSVLGSPWNTEAFF. In DNA form, the CDR3 reads TGCAGCGTTCTCGGCAGCCCTTGGAACACTGAAGCTTTCTTT.

This clone came up a few times. The chain is built from TRBV7-9 and TRBJ1-3; D not resolved. Germline CDR1 and CDR2: SEHNR and FQNEAQ (reference sequence). The CDR3 totals 12 residues. The V end was cut by 7 bases, the J end by 8 bases, with 12 bases between. This CDR3 reads CASTQVHYTIYF. Here the CDR3 DNA reads TGTGCCAGCACCCAAGTCCACTACACCATATATTTT.

The chain recombines TRBV9 with TRBJ2-1, with TRBD2 as a possible D gene (5 bases). Germline V lookup: CDR1 SGDLS, CDR2 YYNGEE. This CDR3 region has 14 residues. Trimming removed 6 bases at V and 3 bases at J, with 13 bases between. CDR3 amino acids: CASNPEGNYNEQFF. The CDR3 region has the DNA TGTGCCAGCAACCCTGAGGGTAACTACAATGAGCAGTTCTTC.

This chain links TRBV5-4 with TRBJ1-1; D remains unclear. This CDR3 is built from 14 residues. Trimming cost V 2 bases and J 4 bases, with 12 bases left between them. Germline lookup yields CDR1 SGHNT and CDR2 YYREEE (reference sequence). CDR3 loop: CASSLRRVTTEAFF. Here the CDR3 DNA reads TGTGCCAGCAGCTTACGTCGGGTGACCACTGAAGCTTTCTTT.

V and J are TRBV29-1 and TRBJ2-5; TRBD2 aligns across 11 bases. The CDR3 spans 14 residues. Germline V lookup: CDR1 SQVTM, CDR2 ANQGSEA. V shed 6 bases, J shed 7 bases, and the junction held 10 bases outside the gene matches. CDR3 bases: TGCAGCGTCCTGACTAGCGGGATTTCCGGGACCCAGTACTTC. It encodes CSVLTSGISGTQYF.

CDR3 bases: TGTGCCAGCAGTAGCCAAGGGCTCCAAGAGACCCAGTACTTC. Translation: CASSSQGLQETQYF. V and J are TRBV28 and TRBJ2-5; D unclear. V dropped 5 bases and J dropped 1 base, with 11 bases sitting between them. Germline V lookup: CDR1 MDHEN, CDR2 SYDVKM. The CDR3 consists of 14 residues.

The chain joins TRBV29-1 to TRBJ1-2; D is unclear. The CDR3 is 12 residues long. Per germline, CDR1 SQVTM and CDR2 ANQGSEA. V was trimmed by 2 bases and J by 3 bases, leaving 7 bases between them. CDR3 in amino acids: CSVEMEDYGYTF. CDR3 DNA: TGCAGCGTTGAAATGGAAGACTATGGCTACACCTTC.

V gene TRBV29-1 combines with J gene TRBJ2-5, with TRBD2 matching over 10 bases. The CDR3 contains 14 residues. The V and J ends lost 3 bases and 4 bases, in that order; junction bases with no gene match: 5. The germline gives CDR1 SQVTM, CDR2 ANQGSEA. The CDR3 DNA follows: TGCAGCGTTGAGCGCCTAGCGGGAGTAGAGACCCAGTACTTC. Its protein product is CSVERLAGVETQYF.

The chain joins TRBV29-1 to TRBJ2-2; TRBD2 aligns across 8 bases. This CDR3 has 13 residues. With 5 bases clipped from V and 3 bases from J, the junction kept 2 bases outside the gene matches. CDR1 and CDR2 from the germline V gene are SQVTM and ANQGSEA. The CDR3 DNA reads as TGCAGCGTTACTAGCGGATACACCGGGGAGCTGTTTTTT. It codes for CSVTSGYTGELFF.